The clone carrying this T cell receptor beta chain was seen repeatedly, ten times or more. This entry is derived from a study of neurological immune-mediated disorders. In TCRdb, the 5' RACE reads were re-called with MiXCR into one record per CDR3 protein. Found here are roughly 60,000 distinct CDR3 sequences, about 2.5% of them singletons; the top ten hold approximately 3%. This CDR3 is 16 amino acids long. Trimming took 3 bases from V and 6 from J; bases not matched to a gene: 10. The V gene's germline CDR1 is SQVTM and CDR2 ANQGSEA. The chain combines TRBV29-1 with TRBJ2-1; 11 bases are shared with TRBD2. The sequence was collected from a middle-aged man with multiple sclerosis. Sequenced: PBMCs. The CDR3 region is CSVEVAGGPVSNEQFF. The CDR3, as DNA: TGCAGCGTTGAGGTAGCGGGGGGGCCGGTAAGCAATGAGCAGTTCTTC.